Sequencing of this TCR beta chain was carried out in a study of blood T cell repertoires in COVID-19. Only in-frame clones appear in the TCRdb table, and some are missing; sequencing was by immunoSEQ multiplex PCR. In the table there are about 380,000 clones, around 89% of which are singletons. Trimming removed 1 base at V and 7 bases at J, with 11 bases between. The CDR3 has 13 amino acids. Germline CDR1 reads GTSNPN; CDR2 reads SVGIG (reference sequence). Remarks on this clone: The same CDR3 is also encoded by other DNA sequences in this sample.

Specimen: PBMCs or T cells enriched from blood (not recorded which). This clonotype was sampled from a young woman who had recovered from COVID-19. The chain recombines TRBV30 with TRBJ1-5, with D possibly being TRBD1 (5 bases). The CDR3 sequence: CAWSGQGNQPQHF. As DNA, the CDR3 is TGTGCCTGGAGTGGCCAGGGAAACCAGCCCCAGCATTTT.